Listed here is a single TCR beta chain. Its target is unknown. The data were taken from a study of cytomegalovirus exposure and HLA in healthy donors. Study-level results: In vitro experiments confirmed that a few CMV-associated chains were specific for CMV antigens. Most of the TCR beta V segments (in an earlier analysis) were productive either about 90% or about 30% of the time.

A multiplex PCR was run with 60 Vbeta primers and 13 Jbeta primers. Original data processing: Tens of millions of unique TCR beta chains, 10 million to 14 million shared, were counted in a later analysis. The method was immunoSEQ multiplex PCR; TCRdb's version includes in-frame clones alone and lacks a portion of them. The V and J calls and clone size were taken over from that table, and D and trimming were inferred from the DNA. The sample consists of about 200,000 clones, about 83% of them appearing once. CDR3 length: 13 amino acids. Trimming shortened V by 2 bases and J by 7 bases, and 12 bases separated the two germline ends. Per the germline V gene, CDR1 is MNHEY and CDR2 is SVGAGI.

The source is a man aged 40-49 years in good health and CMV-seronegative. The V gene is TRBV6-5, the J gene TRBJ2-7; possibly TRBD1 for D (5 bases). The sample taken for sequencing was PBMCs. CDR3 bases: TGTGCCAGCAGTTACCCAGGGCACAAGGAGCAGTACTTC. Translated, it gives CASSYPGHKEQYF.